Listed below are T cell receptor beta chains from one sample, sequenced in a study of cytomegalovirus exposure and HLA in healthy donors. TCRdb's table, derived via immunoSEQ multiplex PCR, lists solely in-frame clones and lacks some. The sample carries about 140,000 clones, roughly 78% recorded once. The source material was PBMCs. Receptors were obtained from a man aged 30-40 years in good health and CMV-seronegative. The CDR3 runs from the conserved cysteine through the conserved F or W. The order of the fields is V gene, J gene, clone size, CDR3 protein. The listing skips clone size in some rows; elsewhere it reads once, few, many or a size class.

TRBV10-2,TRBJ1-3,NA,CASGTGKGSGNTIYF
TRBV14,TRBJ1-2,NA,CASSPTRDRVYGYTF
TRBV6-1,TRBJ1-1,NA,CASSADRGDTEAFF
TRBV5-6,TRBJ2-3,NA,CASSLISGVASTDTQYF
TRBV6-6,TRBJ1-4,NA,CASSYGEKLFF
TRBV5-1,TRBJ1-2,NA,CASSGQGEYGYTF
TRBV6-4,TRBJ2-3,NA,CASSRDEREGPGGTDTQYF
TRBV19,TRBJ2-1,once,CASRRLAGWYDEQFF
TRBV4-1,TRBJ2-2,NA,CASSLIQGQGDTGELFF
TRBV11-1,TRBJ2-7,NA,CASSLDSEIYEQYF
TRBV28,TRBJ2-7,NA,CASREQGYEQYF
TRBV5-1,TRBJ2-7,few,CASSPTGTSGRAYQYF
TRBV20-1,TRBJ1-5,NA,CSATLDRAQHF
TRBV19,TRBJ2-5,NA,CASSRLRTGQETQYF
TRBV5-1,TRBJ2-1,NA,CASSLASRLAGEQFF
TRBV6-5,TRBJ1-4,NA,CASSPTGANEKLFF
TRBV5-6,TRBJ1-5,NA,CASSLAGGGNQPQHF
TRBV7-9,TRBJ1-3,NA,CASSSRDRVSGNTIYF
TRBV2,TRBJ1-4,once,CASTQGASVSEKLFF
TRBV15,TRBJ1-4,NA,CATSRDGTTNEKLFF
TRBV5-1,TRBJ1-3,NA,CASSLTGTGNTIYF
TRBV15,TRBJ2-5,NA,CATSKTTGVQYF
TRBV5-1,TRBJ2-5,NA,CASSLAAGLQETQYF
TRBV27,TRBJ1-2,NA,CASSHQDRPASGYTF
TRBV11-2,TRBJ2-7,NA,CASSFNRDSYEQYF
TRBV5-1,TRBJ1-1,few,CASSLGRGPETEAFF
TRBV6-5,TRBJ1-2,few,CASSYDRGHYGCTF
TRBV11-2,TRBJ2-7,NA,CASSLRGYEQYF
TRBV5-5,TRBJ2-1,NA,CASSLGAKTSGVFTYNEQFF
TRBV19,TRBJ1-1,NA,CASRPGHLNTEAFF
TRBV5-4,TRBJ2-7,NA,CASSLVTGVTEQYF
TRBV5-1,TRBJ2-1,few,CASSRTSGGVSRGDEQFF
TRBV6-1,TRBJ2-2,NA,CASRNRRVNAGELFF
TRBV7-6,TRBJ2-2,NA,CASARGNTGELFF
TRBV4-1,TRBJ1-5,few,CASSQLGTGGNQPQHF
TRBV19,TRBJ2-7,NA,CASRLGLADSYEQYF
TRBV30,TRBJ1-5,NA,CAWSSTQGSNQPQNF
TRBV7-9,TRBJ2-1,few,CASSLSWGLVLNEQFF
TRBV7-9,TRBJ2-4,NA,CASSPTGQGKNIQYF
TRBV28,TRBJ2-7,once,CASSSPADRGTYEQYF